This section outlines one TCR beta chain sequence together with its context. These data belong to a study of Graves' ophthalmopathy and Graves' hyperthyroidism. Amplification targeted the TCR beta CDR3 regions, with RNA transcripts as the source material. HTBI-primed first-round RT-PCR preceded second-round multiplex PCR. MiXCR, applied by TCRdb to the multiplex PCR reads, yields one record per CDR3 protein. The repertoire has about 180,000 distinct CDR3 sequences, approximately 38% of them found once; the top ten carry under 6.5%. V was clipped by 0 bases and J by 1 base, with 13 bases between them. Germline assignment: CDR1 MNHNS and CDR2 SASEGT. The CDR3 length is 17 residues.

Sequencing was done on a sample of peripheral blood. The sequence was obtained from a woman in her forties with Graves' ophthalmopathy. The chain carries TRBV6-1 and TRBJ2-4; D might be TRBD2 (7 bases). Here the CDR3 reads CASSEASAGAAKNIQYF. The CDR3 DNA sequence: TGTGCCAGCAGTGAAGCGTCCGCGGGGGCTGCCAAAAACATTCAGTACTTC.